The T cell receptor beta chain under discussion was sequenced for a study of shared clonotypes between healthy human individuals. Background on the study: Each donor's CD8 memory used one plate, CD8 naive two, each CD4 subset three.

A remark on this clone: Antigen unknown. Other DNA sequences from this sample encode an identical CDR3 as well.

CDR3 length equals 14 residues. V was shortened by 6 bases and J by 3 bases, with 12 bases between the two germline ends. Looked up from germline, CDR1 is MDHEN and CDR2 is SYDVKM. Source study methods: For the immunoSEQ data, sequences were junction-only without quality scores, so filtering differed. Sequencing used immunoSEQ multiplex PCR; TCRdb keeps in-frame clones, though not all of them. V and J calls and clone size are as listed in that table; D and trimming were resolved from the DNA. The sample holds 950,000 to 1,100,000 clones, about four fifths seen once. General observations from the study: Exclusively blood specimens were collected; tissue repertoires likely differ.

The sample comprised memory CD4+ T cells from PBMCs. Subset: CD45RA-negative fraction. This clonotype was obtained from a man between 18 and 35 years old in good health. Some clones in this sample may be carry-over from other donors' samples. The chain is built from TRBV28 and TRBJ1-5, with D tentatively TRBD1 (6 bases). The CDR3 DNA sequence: TGTGCCAGCAGCCGAGGGGGTAACAATCAGCCCCAGCATTTT. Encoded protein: CASSRGGNNQPQHF.